This TCR beta chain originates from a study of Ad26.COV2.S vaccination and SARS-CoV-2 variants. Points from the study as a whole: Individuals receiving vaccine had higher spike-specific TCR breadth than placebo recipients did.

This clone was detected once. Antigen unknown. Repertoires were generated with immunoSEQ multiplex PCR, while TCRdb's copy carries only in-frame clones and drops some. The sample contains around 170,000 clones, about 83% of which appear only once. Germline CDR1 and CDR2: SNHLY and FYNNEI. CDR3 length equals 14 residues. With V trimmed by 7 bases and J by 1 base, 5 bases remained unmatched. The TCR was taken from a human donor who had recovered from COVID-19. The chain recombines TRBV2 with TRBJ2-3; 7 positions agree with TRBD1. Sequences were derived from peripheral blood, sampled after recovery from COVID-19. In DNA form, the CDR3 reads TGTGCCAGCACCTACAGGGGAGGCACAGATACGCAGTATTTT. It encodes CASTYRGGTDTQYF.